This is a list of T cell receptor beta chains from one sample in a study of blood T cell repertoires in COVID-19. Assay used: immunoSEQ multiplex PCR; TCRdb lists only in-frame clones, some missing. This sample has 110,000 or so clones, with around 78% found just once. Sequenced input: peripheral blood. The origin of the receptors is an older woman with acute or convalescent COVID-19. CDR3s include the opening cysteine and the closing phenylalanine or tryptophan. The order of the fields is D gene, clone size, CDR3 length, J gene, V gene, CDR3 protein, CDR3 DNA. D genes are given only for firm matches. Only part of the rows carry a size: once, few, many, or a class if the clone is expanded.

D gene: -; clone size: -; CDR3 length: 14; J gene: TRBJ1-2; V gene: TRBV3-1/TRBV3-2; CDR3 protein: CASSQAGRDYGYTF; CDR3 DNA: TGTGCCAGCAGCCAGGCAGGGAGGGACTATGGCTACACCTTC
D gene: TRBD2; clone size: once; CDR3 length: 12; J gene: TRBJ2-7; V gene: TRBV12-3/TRBV12-4; CDR3 protein: CASSRTSAEQYF; CDR3 DNA: TGTGCCAGCAGTAGGACTAGCGCGGAGCAGTACTTC
D gene: TRBD1; clone size: -; CDR3 length: 14; J gene: TRBJ1-5; V gene: TRBV7-9; CDR3 protein: CASSQDRSNQPQHF; CDR3 DNA: TGTGCCAGCAGCCAGGACAGGAGCAATCAGCCCCAGCATTTT
D gene: TRBD1; clone size: -; CDR3 length: 15; J gene: TRBJ1-2; V gene: TRBV7-9; CDR3 protein: CASSSFRDRDHGYTF; CDR3 DNA: TGTGCCAGCAGCTCTTTCCGGGACAGGGACCATGGCTACACCTTC
D gene: -; clone size: -; CDR3 length: 15; J gene: TRBJ2-2; V gene: TRBV6-6; CDR3 protein: CASSYFGGNTGELFF; CDR3 DNA: TGTGCCAGCAGTTATTTTGGCGGTAACACCGGGGAGCTGTTTTTT
D gene: -; clone size: once; CDR3 length: 14; J gene: TRBJ2-2; V gene: TRBV7-3; CDR3 protein: CASSRDTDTGELFF; CDR3 DNA: TGTGCCAGCAGCCGGGACACAGACACCGGGGAGCTGTTTTTT
D gene: -; clone size: -; CDR3 length: 13; J gene: TRBJ2-7; V gene: TRBV4-3; CDR3 protein: CASSAEISTEQYF; CDR3 DNA: TGCGCCAGCAGCGCGGAGATATCTACCGAGCAGTACTTC
D gene: -; clone size: -; CDR3 length: 14; J gene: TRBJ2-7; V gene: TRBV11-2; CDR3 protein: CASSLGAVSYEQYF; CDR3 DNA: TGTGCCAGCAGCTTGGGGGCAGTGTCCTACGAGCAGTACTTC
D gene: -; clone size: -; CDR3 length: 16; J gene: TRBJ1-2; V gene: TRBV28; CDR3 protein: CASSAAVGSPGYGYTF; CDR3 DNA: TGTGCCAGCAGTGCCGCCGTGGGCAGCCCTGGCTATGGCTACACCTTC
D gene: -; clone size: -; CDR3 length: 15; J gene: TRBJ2-1; V gene: TRBV9; CDR3 protein: CASSPRGSSYNEQFF; CDR3 DNA: TGTGCCAGCAGCCCTCGGGGGAGCTCCTACAATGAGCAGTTCTTC
D gene: -; clone size: -; CDR3 length: 14; J gene: TRBJ1-6; V gene: TRBV28; CDR3 protein: CATWTASYNSPLHF; CDR3 DNA: TGTGCCACCTGGACAGCTTCTTATAATTCACCCCTCCACTTT
D gene: -; clone size: -; CDR3 length: 14; J gene: TRBJ1-2; V gene: TRBV24-1; CDR3 protein: CATSDFRSAYGYTF; CDR3 DNA: TGTGCCACCAGTGATTTCAGGTCAGCCTATGGCTACACCTTC
D gene: -; clone size: -; CDR3 length: 15; J gene: TRBJ2-5; V gene: TRBV11-3; CDR3 protein: CASSLSVGGQETQYF; CDR3 DNA: TGTGCCAGCAGCCTCTCGGTAGGGGGCCAAGAGACCCAGTACTTC
D gene: -; clone size: -; CDR3 length: 15; J gene: TRBJ2-1; V gene: TRBV4-3; CDR3 protein: CASSQDLRGWNEQFF; CDR3 DNA: TGCGCCAGCAGCCAAGATTTAAGGGGTTGGAATGAGCAGTTCTTC
D gene: -; clone size: -; CDR3 length: 16; J gene: TRBJ2-5; V gene: TRBV3-1/TRBV3-2; CDR3 protein: CASSPPAEGGQETQYF; CDR3 DNA: TGTGCCAGCAGCCCTCCTGCCGAGGGAGGTCAAGAGACCCAGTACTTC
D gene: -; clone size: -; CDR3 length: 13; J gene: TRBJ1-1; V gene: TRBV28; CDR3 protein: CASSVPVNTEAFF; CDR3 DNA: TGTGCCAGCAGTGTTCCCGTGAACACTGAAGCTTTCTTT
D gene: -; clone size: -; CDR3 length: 12; J gene: TRBJ2-5; V gene: TRBV28; CDR3 protein: CASSGARETQYF; CDR3 DNA: TGTGCCAGCAGTGGGGCGAGGGAGACCCAGTACTTC
D gene: TRBD2; clone size: -; CDR3 length: 15; J gene: TRBJ2-2; V gene: TRBV5-1; CDR3 protein: CASRLAGGNTGELFF; CDR3 DNA: TGCGCCAGCAGGCTAGCGGGGGGTAACACCGGGGAGCTGTTTTTT
D gene: TRBD2; clone size: -; CDR3 length: 16; J gene: TRBJ2-5; V gene: TRBV28; CDR3 protein: CASSFPGLAGAETQYF; CDR3 DNA: TGTGCCAGCAGTTTCCCGGGACTAGCGGGAGCGGAGACCCAGTACTTC
D gene: -; clone size: -; CDR3 length: 15; J gene: TRBJ1-2; V gene: TRBV5-5; CDR3 protein: CASSLSGHGNYGYTF; CDR3 DNA: TGTGCCAGCAGCTTGTCTGGACACGGTAACTATGGCTACACCTTC
D gene: TRBD2; clone size: -; CDR3 length: 15; J gene: TRBJ2-7; V gene: TRBV18; CDR3 protein: CASSPPSGRSYEQYF; CDR3 DNA: TGTGCCAGCTCACCCCCTAGCGGGAGGTCATACGAGCAGTACTTC
D gene: -; clone size: -; CDR3 length: 9; J gene: TRBJ1-5; V gene: TRBV20-1; CDR3 protein: CSAGQPQHF; CDR3 DNA: TGCAGTGCTGGCCAGCCCCAGCATTTT
D gene: -; clone size: -; CDR3 length: 13; J gene: TRBJ1-2; V gene: TRBV11-2; CDR3 protein: CASSPPGVFGYTF; CDR3 DNA: TGTGCCAGCAGCCCCCCTGGAGTGTTCGGCTACACCTTC
D gene: -; clone size: once; CDR3 length: 12; J gene: TRBJ2-1; V gene: TRBV12-3/TRBV12-4; CDR3 protein: CASSLGGNEQFF; CDR3 DNA: TGTGCCAGCAGCCTCGGGGGCAATGAGCAGTTCTTC
D gene: -; clone size: -; CDR3 length: 14; J gene: TRBJ2-3; V gene: TRBV7-2; CDR3 protein: CASSFGGITDTQYF; CDR3 DNA: TGTGCCAGCAGCTTTGGGGGGATCACAGATACGCAGTATTTT
D gene: -; clone size: few; CDR3 length: 13; J gene: TRBJ1-1; V gene: TRBV2; CDR3 protein: CASSDQVFSEAFF; CDR3 DNA: TGTGCCAGCAGTGATCAGGTCTTCTCTGAAGCTTTCTTT
D gene: -; clone size: once; CDR3 length: 13; J gene: TRBJ1-3; V gene: TRBV28; CDR3 protein: CASSFHSGNTIYF; CDR3 DNA: TGTGCCAGCAGTTTCCACTCTGGAAACACCATATATTTT
D gene: TRBD2; clone size: many; CDR3 length: 14; J gene: TRBJ2-1; V gene: TRBV30; CDR3 protein: CAWGGSNVYNEQFF; CDR3 DNA: TGTGCCTGGGGCGGGAGTAACGTTTACAATGAGCAGTTCTTC
D gene: -; clone size: -; CDR3 length: 14; J gene: TRBJ2-5; V gene: TRBV14; CDR3 protein: CASSHMGLQETQYF; CDR3 DNA: TGTGCCAGCAGCCATATGGGCCTTCAAGAGACCCAGTACTTC
D gene: -; clone size: once; CDR3 length: 14; J gene: TRBJ1-1; V gene: TRBV5-4; CDR3 protein: CASSLGRDGHEAFF; CDR3 DNA: TGTGCCAGCAGCTTGGGGCGGGACGGACATGAAGCTTTCTTT
D gene: -; clone size: -; CDR3 length: 13; J gene: TRBJ1-3; V gene: TRBV7-9; CDR3 protein: CASSLGGGNTIYF; CDR3 DNA: TGTGCCAGCAGCTTAGGGGGCGGAAACACCATATATTTT
D gene: TRBD1; clone size: -; CDR3 length: 14; J gene: TRBJ1-1; V gene: TRBV6-2/TRBV6-3; CDR3 protein: CASSFGQGGTEAFF; CDR3 DNA: TGTGCCAGCAGTTTTGGACAGGGGGGGACTGAAGCTTTCTTT
D gene: TRBD2; clone size: once; CDR3 length: 18; J gene: TRBJ2-1; V gene: TRBV6-2/TRBV6-3; CDR3 protein: CASSRHRLAGGTYNEQFF; CDR3 DNA: TGTGCCAGCAGCCGCCACCGGCTAGCGGGAGGGACGTACAATGAGCAGTTCTTC
D gene: TRBD2; clone size: once; CDR3 length: 14; J gene: TRBJ2-5; V gene: TRBV9; CDR3 protein: CASSGGLAEETQYF; CDR3 DNA: TGTGCCAGCAGCGGCGGACTAGCGGAAGAGACCCAGTACTTC
D gene: -; clone size: -; CDR3 length: 11; J gene: TRBJ1-1; V gene: TRBV18; CDR3 protein: CASSPVGQAFF; CDR3 DNA: TGTGCCAGCTCACCGGTGGGGCAAGCTTTCTTT
D gene: TRBD1; clone size: -; CDR3 length: 15; J gene: TRBJ2-2; V gene: TRBV28; CDR3 protein: CASRPGQGRAGELFF; CDR3 DNA: TGTGCCAGCAGACCCGGACAGGGGAGGGCCGGGGAGCTGTTTTTT
D gene: -; clone size: few; CDR3 length: 14; J gene: TRBJ1-2; V gene: TRBV28; CDR3 protein: CASRPSGGRYGYTF; CDR3 DNA: TGTGCCAGCAGGCCCTCCGGGGGTCGCTATGGCTACACCTTC
D gene: TRBD1; clone size: -; CDR3 length: 18; J gene: TRBJ1-2; V gene: TRBV9; CDR3 protein: CASSASIGQGDRNYGYTF; CDR3 DNA: TGTGCCAGCAGCGCGTCGATTGGACAGGGGGACCGCAACTATGGCTACACCTTC
D gene: -; clone size: -; CDR3 length: 19; J gene: TRBJ1-1; V gene: TRBV18; CDR3 protein: CASSPQSFSGQPMNTEAFF; CDR3 DNA: TGTGCCAGCTCACCACAATCATTCTCTGGACAGCCGATGAACACTGAAGCTTTCTTT
D gene: -; clone size: -; CDR3 length: 11; J gene: TRBJ1-1; V gene: TRBV12-3/TRBV12-4; CDR3 protein: CASSPFPEAFF; CDR3 DNA: TGTGCCAGCAGCCCTTTCCCTGAAGCTTTCTTT
D gene: -; clone size: few; CDR3 length: 15; J gene: TRBJ2-7; V gene: TRBV2; CDR3 protein: CASSQYMTASYEQYF; CDR3 DNA: TGTGCCAGCAGTCAATATATGACAGCAAGCTACGAGCAGTACTTC